A selection of T cell receptor beta chains follows, all from one sample in a study of identical twins. One entry per CDR3 protein, called by TCRdb with MiXCR from the 5' RACE reads. The repertoire includes a few hundred thousand distinct CDR3 sequences, 7.5% to 10% of them detected once, and approximately 3.2% sits in the top ten. The data also belong to a second study, concerning yellow fever vaccine responses in identical twins.

What was sequenced was PBMCs. The receptor set was obtained from a woman aged 18-30 years in good health. The CDR3 runs from the conserved cysteine through the conserved F or W. D genes are given only for firm matches. Size is omitted from some rows. Given values are once, few, many or a class for expanded clones.

cdr3_nt,cdr3_aa,clone_size,j_call,d_call,v_call
TGTGCCAGCAGTGAAAGACGTCAGGGCAATCAGCCCCAGCATTTT,CASSERRQGNQPQHF,few,TRBJ1-5,.,TRBV2
TGTGCCAGTAGTATAGTGGAGTCCAATGAGCAGTTCTTC,CASSIVESNEQFF,.,TRBJ2-1,.,TRBV19
TGTGCCAGCAGCTTAGTTATAGCGGGTCTCACAGATACGCAGTATTTT,CASSLVIAGLTDTQYF,few,TRBJ2-3,TRBD2,TRBV7-9
TGTGCCAGCAGCCAGGCTAGCTTCCGCGAGCAGTACTTC,CASSQASFREQYF,few,TRBJ2-7,.,TRBV3-1
TGTGCCAGCAGCTGGGATACCATGGGACTAGGCGCCTACGAGCAGTACTTC,CASSWDTMGLGAYEQYF,few,TRBJ2-7,TRBD2,TRBV11-2
TGTGCCAGCAGTCCCCGGGAAGCGAACACCGGGGAGCTGTTTTTT,CASSPREANTGELFF,many,TRBJ2-2,.,TRBV12-3/TRBV12-4
TGCGCCAGCAGCTTGGGGGGCGGGGGACCCAATGAGCAGTTCTTC,CASSLGGGGPNEQFF,.,TRBJ2-1,TRBD2,TRBV5-1
TGTGCCAGCTCAGCGAAGGCCGAGCAGTACTTC,CASSAKAEQYF,.,TRBJ2-7,.,TRBV18
TGTGCCAGCAGCCTAAGGACGGAATACGAGCAGTACTTC,CASSLRTEYEQYF,many,TRBJ2-7,.,TRBV12-3/TRBV12-4
TGTGCCATCAGTGAGCCCCTAGCGGGGGGTGAGACCCAGTACTTC,CAISEPLAGGETQYF,many,TRBJ2-5,TRBD2,TRBV10-3
TGTGCCAGCAGCCAGGCTAGCGGGAGGGGATCCTACGAGCAGTACTTC,CASSQASGRGSYEQYF,.,TRBJ2-7,TRBD2,TRBV3-1
TGTGCCACCACCTCTCCCCGGGACGTCTACGAGCAGTACTTC,CATTSPRDVYEQYF,.,TRBJ2-7,.,TRBV19
TGTGCCAGCCACAAAAGATCGGGACAGGTTTTGGGGGAGCTGTTTTTT,CASHKRSGQVLGELFF,few,TRBJ2-2,TRBD1,TRBV12-3/TRBV12-4
TGCAGTGCAATAGCAACCCTGAACACTGAAGCTTTCTTT,CSAIATLNTEAFF,many,TRBJ1-1,.,TRBV20-1
TGTGCCAGCAGCTCGACATTTTTCTACGAGCAGTACTTC,CASSSTFFYEQYF,.,TRBJ2-7,.,TRBV7-2
TGTGCCAGCAGTTTAGTACTAGCAGAGGGCACAGATACGCAGTATTTT,CASSLVLAEGTDTQYF,.,TRBJ2-3,.,TRBV12-3/TRBV12-4
TGTGCCAGCTCACCCCTAACAGGACACGCCGAGACCCAGTACTTC,CASSPLTGHAETQYF,few,TRBJ2-5,.,TRBV18
TGTGCCAGCAGCGAGATTAGCGGGGGGGCCTACGAGCAGTACTTC,CASSEISGGAYEQYF,.,TRBJ2-7,TRBD2,TRBV7-9
TGTGCCAGCAGCCCCGGATGGGTAGCCAAAAACATTCAGTACTTC,CASSPGWVAKNIQYF,few,TRBJ2-4,.,TRBV6-1
TGTGCCAGCTCACTCCAGTTTTCTGGGGCCAACGTCCTGACTTTC,CASSLQFSGANVLTF,.,TRBJ2-6,.,TRBV18
TGTGCCAGCAGCGTGTCAGGGAATGAGCAGTTCTTC,CASSVSGNEQFF,few,TRBJ2-1,.,TRBV9
TGTGCCAGCAGTTACTCGATCGCCTATGGCTACACCTTC,CASSYSIAYGYTF,many,TRBJ1-2,.,TRBV6-5
TGCGCCAGCAGCTTGGGACAAGGCTACACCTTC,CASSLGQGYTF,few,TRBJ1-2,.,TRBV5-1
TGTGCCAGCACACCGAAGGGTACGCAGTATTTT,CASTPKGTQYF,.,TRBJ2-3,.,TRBV12-3/TRBV12-4
TGTGCCAGCACCTTGGGAATGAACACCGGGGAGCTGTTTTTT,CASTLGMNTGELFF,.,TRBJ2-2,.,TRBV7-6
TGTGCCAGCAGTTTAAAAGCTAACTATGGCTACACCTTC,CASSLKANYGYTF,many,TRBJ1-2,.,TRBV27
TGCAGTGCGCCCGGAGGGGGACAGGGGCGATCCTTC,CSAPGGGQGRSF,few,TRBJ2-1,TRBD1,TRBV20-1
TGTGCCAGCAGACAAACCTTCCTCTCTGGAAACACCATATATTTT,CASRQTFLSGNTIYF,few,TRBJ1-3,.,TRBV5-5
TGTGCCTCCAGGGGGGTCGATACGCAGTATTTT,CASRGVDTQYF,many,TRBJ2-3,.,TRBV12-3/TRBV12-4
TGTGCCAGCAGTTTTGTACTAGCGTTCTTCACAGATACGCAGTATTTT,CASSFVLAFFTDTQYF,few,TRBJ2-3,TRBD2,TRBV28
TGCAGTGCACCAGCGGGAGTCTCCTACGAGCAGTACTTC,CSAPAGVSYEQYF,.,TRBJ2-7,TRBD2,TRBV20-1
TGTGCCAGCAGCTTAGATTTGTGGGGACTAGCGGCAAAACAGTTCTTC,CASSLDLWGLAAKQFF,many,TRBJ2-1,TRBD2,TRBV7-8
TGCGCCAGCAGCTTGGAGGGACTAGGATACAATGAGCAGTTCTTC,CASSLEGLGYNEQFF,many,TRBJ2-1,TRBD2,TRBV5-1
TGTGCCAGCAGCTCCGGAACGACAGGGGGCTCCTACGAGCAGTACTTC,CASSSGTTGGSYEQYF,.,TRBJ2-7,TRBD1,TRBV13
TGCAGCGTTCAGAGTTGGGGTGGTGGCTACACCTTC,CSVQSWGGGYTF,few,TRBJ1-2,.,TRBV29-1
TGCAGTGCTAGAGATGATTTGACAGATTCTGGGGCCAACGTCCTGACTTTC,CSARDDLTDSGANVLTF,.,TRBJ2-6,.,TRBV20-1
TGCAGTGCTAGAGATGTCGGACAGGGACTAGCGGTTATCTACGAGCAGTACTTC,CSARDVGQGLAVIYEQYF,few,TRBJ2-7,TRBD2,TRBV20-1
TGCGCCAGCAGCCAAGACGGCATGGAGCCCCGCACAGATACGCAGTATTTT,CASSQDGMEPRTDTQYF,few,TRBJ2-3,.,TRBV4-3
TGCGCCAGCAGAGGCGGGACCCACTACGAGCAGTACTTC,CASRGGTHYEQYF,many,TRBJ2-7,.,TRBV5-1
TGCAGTGCTAGAGGAACAGGCAACTATGGCTACACCTTC,CSARGTGNYGYTF,many,TRBJ1-2,.,TRBV20-1
TGTGCCAGCAGTTACGGAGAATATGGCTACACCTTC,CASSYGEYGYTF,many,TRBJ1-2,.,TRBV6-6
TGTGCCAGCAGCTTAAACAGGGTCTCAGAGACCCAGTACTTC,CASSLNRVSETQYF,many,TRBJ2-5,.,TRBV7-3
TGCAGTGCTAGACCTTTTGACCACTACACTGAAGCTTTCTTT,CSARPFDHYTEAFF,few,TRBJ1-1,.,TRBV20-1
TGTGCCAGCAGCAAAAACTCCGGGACTAGCGGGAGGGCGGAAGAGACCCAGTACTTC,CASSKNSGTSGRAEETQYF,few,TRBJ2-5,.,TRBV21-1
TGCGCCAGCAGCCAACGCCCCCGGGGACACACAGATACGCAGTATTTT,CASSQRPRGHTDTQYF,many,TRBJ2-3,.,TRBV4-3
TGTGCCAGCAGCGGGCGGACAGGGGGTATAGAGACCCAGTACTTC,CASSGRTGGIETQYF,once,TRBJ2-5,TRBD1,TRBV7-9
TGTGCCAGCAGCCAGACCGGGACTAGGGGCACCGGGGAGCTGTTTTTT,CASSQTGTRGTGELFF,.,TRBJ2-2,TRBD2,TRBV7-9
TGCAGTGCTAGTGCAGGGGGCAGTTATGGCTACACCTTC,CSASAGGSYGYTF,few,TRBJ1-2,TRBD1,TRBV20-1
TGTGCCAGCGGCAGACTAGGGGACTACGAGCAGTACTTC,CASGRLGDYEQYF,.,TRBJ2-7,.,TRBV27
TGTGCCAGCAGCGTAGAAGGTCTAGCGGGGCTTCAAGAGACCCAGTACTTC,CASSVEGLAGLQETQYF,few,TRBJ2-5,TRBD2,TRBV9
TGTGCCAGCATTAAGGTCATGAACACTGAAGCTTTCTTT,CASIKVMNTEAFF,.,TRBJ1-1,.,TRBV12-3/TRBV12-4
TGTGCCAGCAGTTACCTAGCGGTCTGGACTAGCGGGAGGGAGACCCAGTACTTC,CASSYLAVWTSGRETQYF,many,TRBJ2-5,TRBD2,TRBV6-5
TGTGCCAGCAGGAGGGACAGCCTCAATGAGCAGTTCTTC,CASRRDSLNEQFF,many,TRBJ2-1,TRBD1,TRBV12-3/TRBV12-4
TGTGCCAGCAGCTTCGGACCGGGCAAAAACACCGGGGAGCTGTTTTTT,CASSFGPGKNTGELFF,many,TRBJ2-2,.,TRBV7-2
TGTGCCAGCAGCGTGACTAGCGGGAACTACGAGCAGTACTTC,CASSVTSGNYEQYF,few,TRBJ2-7,TRBD2,TRBV9
TGTGCCAGCAGCTTAGCGTCCGTCGACAGGGGGCGGGAGACCCAGTACTTC,CASSLASVDRGRETQYF,few,TRBJ2-5,TRBD1,TRBV7-2
TGTGCCAGCAGGGCGCCTGCTGATGAGCAGTTCTTC,CASRAPADEQFF,few,TRBJ2-1,.,TRBV28
TGCAGCGCGGAGACAGGGGCTCTATACGAGCAGTACTTC,CSAETGALYEQYF,many,TRBJ2-7,TRBD1,TRBV29-1
TGTGCCAGCAGCTTCAACCAGGGCACCGGGGAGCTGTTTTTT,CASSFNQGTGELFF,many,TRBJ2-2,.,TRBV5-5